This T cell receptor (beta chain) was captured by sequencing in a study of blood T cells in healthy people across ages. The use of a sample-barcoded 5' primer and a J-beta primer mix characterized a second PCR of roughly 7 to 12 cycles. Each sample yielded at least 2.5 million CDR3-containing paired-end reads. Each CDR3 protein gets one entry after TCRdb re-called the 5' RACE reads with MiXCR. The profile covers roughly 930,000 distinct CDR3 sequences, with around 46% appearing a single time and around an eighth taken by the ten largest. The study's findings and limits: Naive CD4+ cells and diversity were both higher in long-lived donors than in aged donors.

Staff drew roughly 10 milliliters of peripheral blood from each donor. They isolated at least 6 million PBMCs from each sample. This CDR3 has 16 residues. V gave up 6 bases and J gave up 4 bases, with 21 bases separating them. Germline-derived CDR1 and CDR2 are MNHEY and SVGAGI. Notes on this clonotype: No antigen is known for it.

This TCR derives from a man younger than 45 in good health. Specimen: blood. The V gene is TRBV6-5, the J gene TRBJ1-2; D might be TRBD1 (5 bases). The CDR3 spells CASRKREGTTAYGYTF. The CDR3 DNA is TGTGCCAGCAGGAAAAGGGAGGGGACTACTGCCTATGGCTACACCTTC.